This TCR beta chain is from a study of blood T cell repertoires in COVID-19. Background on the study: In each case, the material was cDNA or gDNA derived from T cells, B-cell-depleted T cells, or PBMCs.

Profiled with immunoSEQ multiplex PCR; TCRdb holds only in-frame clones, not every one. The sample shows 150,000 to 200,000 clones, around 75% of them seen only once. The V and J ends lost 2 bases and 8 bases respectively, with 9 bases between them. Germline values: CDR1 LNHNV, CDR2 YYDKDF (reference sequence). This CDR3 comprises 12 residues. The specimen sequenced was peripheral blood. The chain couples TRBV15 to TRBJ1-1, with D possibly TRBD1 on 6 matching bases. This clonotype was obtained from a middle-aged woman with COVID-19, enrolled during active disease. Written as DNA, the CDR3 is TGTGCCACCAGCAGATCAGGGACAGAAGCTTTCTTT. Protein: CATSRSGTEAFF.